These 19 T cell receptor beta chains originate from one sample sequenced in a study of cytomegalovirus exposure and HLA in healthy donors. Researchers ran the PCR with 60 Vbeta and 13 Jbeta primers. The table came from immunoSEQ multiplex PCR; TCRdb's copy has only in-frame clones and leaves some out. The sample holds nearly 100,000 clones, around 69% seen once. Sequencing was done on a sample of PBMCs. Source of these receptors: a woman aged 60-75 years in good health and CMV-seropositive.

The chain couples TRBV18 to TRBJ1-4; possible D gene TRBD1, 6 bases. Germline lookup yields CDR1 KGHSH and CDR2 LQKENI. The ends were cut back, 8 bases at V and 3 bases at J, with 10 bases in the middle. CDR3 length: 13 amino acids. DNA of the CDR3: TGTGCCAGCGCGACAGGCCCTAATGAAAAACTGTTTTTT. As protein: CASATGPNEKLFF.

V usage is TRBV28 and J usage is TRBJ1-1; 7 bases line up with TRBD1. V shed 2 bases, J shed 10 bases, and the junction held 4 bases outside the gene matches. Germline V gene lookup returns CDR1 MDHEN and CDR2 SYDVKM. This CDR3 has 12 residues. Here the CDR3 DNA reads TGTGCCAGCAGTTTAAGGAGGGGGCGAGCTTTCTTT. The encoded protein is CASSLRRGRAFF.

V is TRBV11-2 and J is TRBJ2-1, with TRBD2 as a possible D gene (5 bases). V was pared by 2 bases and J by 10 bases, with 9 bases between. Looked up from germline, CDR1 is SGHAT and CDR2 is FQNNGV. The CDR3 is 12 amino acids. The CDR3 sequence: CASSLLPGEQFF. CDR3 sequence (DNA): TGTGCCAGCAGCTTATTGCCGGGAGAGCAGTTCTTC.

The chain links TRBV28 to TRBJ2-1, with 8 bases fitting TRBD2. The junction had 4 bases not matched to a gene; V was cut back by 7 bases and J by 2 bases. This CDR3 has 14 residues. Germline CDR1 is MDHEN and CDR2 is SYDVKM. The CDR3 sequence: CASMTAGAYNEQFF. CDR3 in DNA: TGTGCCAGCATGACAGCGGGAGCCTACAATGAGCAGTTCTTC.

CDR3: CASGGGRESQETQYF. The CDR3 DNA reads as TGTGCTAGTGGGGGGGGGCGGGAGTCACAAGAGACCCAGTACTTC. This chain joins TRBV12-5 and TRBJ2-5; maybe TRBD2 (7 bases). This CDR3 is 15 amino acids long. Between the trimmed V and J ends, which lost 6 bases and 2 bases, there was a span of 16 bases. CDR1 is LGHNT and CDR2 is FRNRAP in the germline V gene. The full variable domain, rest sourced from reference TRBV12-5 and TRBJ2-5, is DARVTQTPRHKVTEMGQEVTMRCQPILGHNTVFWYRQTMMQGLELLAYFRNRAPLDDSGMPKDRFSAEMPDATLATLKIQPSEPRDSAVYFCASGGGRESQETQYFGPGTRLLVL.

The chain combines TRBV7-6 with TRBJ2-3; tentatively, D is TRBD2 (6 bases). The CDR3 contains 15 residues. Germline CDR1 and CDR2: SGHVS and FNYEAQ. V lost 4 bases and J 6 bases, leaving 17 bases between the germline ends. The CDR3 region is CASSSQARGEDTQYF. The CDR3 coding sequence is TGTGCCAGCAGCTCACAGGCGCGCGGGGAGGATACGCAGTATTTT. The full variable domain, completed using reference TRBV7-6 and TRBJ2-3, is GAGVSQSPRYKVTKRGQDVALRCDPISGHVSLYWYRQALGQGPEFLTYFNYEAQQDKSGLPNDRFSAERPEGSISTLTIQRTEQRDSAMYRCASSSQARGEDTQYFGPGTRLTVL.

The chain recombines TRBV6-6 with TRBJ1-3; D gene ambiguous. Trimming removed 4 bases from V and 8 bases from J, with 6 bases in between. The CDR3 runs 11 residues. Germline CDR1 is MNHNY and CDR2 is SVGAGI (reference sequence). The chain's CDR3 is CASSSFDTIYF. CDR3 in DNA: TGTGCCAGCAGTTCCTTTGACACCATATATTTT.

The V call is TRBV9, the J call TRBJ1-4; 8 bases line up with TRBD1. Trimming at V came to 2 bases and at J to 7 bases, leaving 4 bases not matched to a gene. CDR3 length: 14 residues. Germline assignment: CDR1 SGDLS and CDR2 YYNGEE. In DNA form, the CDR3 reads TGTGCCAGCAGCGTTTCAGGGGGCGGTGAAAAACTGTTTTTT. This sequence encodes CASSVSGGGEKLFF.

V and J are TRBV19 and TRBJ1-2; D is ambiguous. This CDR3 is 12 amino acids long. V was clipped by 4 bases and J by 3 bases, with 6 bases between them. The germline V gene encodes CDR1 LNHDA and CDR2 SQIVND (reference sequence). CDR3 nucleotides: TGTGCCAGTAGTAGGCAGGACTATGGCTACACCTTC. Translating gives CASSRQDYGYTF. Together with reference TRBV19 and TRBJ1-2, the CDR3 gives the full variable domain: DGGITQSPKYLFRKEGQNVTLSCEQNLNHDAMYWYRQDPGQGLRLIYYSQIVNDFQKGDIAEGYSVSREKKESFPLTVTSAQKNPTAFYLCASSRQDYGYTFGSGTRLTVV.

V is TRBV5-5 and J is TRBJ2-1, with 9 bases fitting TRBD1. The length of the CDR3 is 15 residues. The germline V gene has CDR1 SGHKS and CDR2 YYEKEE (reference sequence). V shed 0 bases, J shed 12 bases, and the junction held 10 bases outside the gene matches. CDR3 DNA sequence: TGTGCCAGCAGCTTGGGGGGGACAGGGCCGCCTGGGCAGTTCTTC. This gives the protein CASSLGGTGPPGQFF.

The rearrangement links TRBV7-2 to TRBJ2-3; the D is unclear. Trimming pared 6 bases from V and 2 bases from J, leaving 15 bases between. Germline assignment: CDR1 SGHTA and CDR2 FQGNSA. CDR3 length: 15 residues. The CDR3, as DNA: TGTGCCAGCAGGATTAGCCTACCCTCCACAGATACGCAGTATTTT. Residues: CASRISLPSTDTQYF. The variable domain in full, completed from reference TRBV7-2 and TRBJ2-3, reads GAGVSQSPSNKVTEKGKDVELRCDPISGHTALYWYRQSLGQGLEFLIYFQGNSAPDKSGLPSDRFSAERTGGSVSTLTIQRTQQEDSAVYLCASRISLPSTDTQYFGPGTRLTVL.

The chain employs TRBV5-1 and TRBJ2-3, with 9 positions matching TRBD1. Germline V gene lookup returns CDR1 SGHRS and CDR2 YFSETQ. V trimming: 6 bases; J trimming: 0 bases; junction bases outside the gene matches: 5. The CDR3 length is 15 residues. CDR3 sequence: CASNGGQGSTDTQYF. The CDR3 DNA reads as TGCGCCAGCAATGGGGGACAGGGAAGCACAGATACGCAGTATTTT. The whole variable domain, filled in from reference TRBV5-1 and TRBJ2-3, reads KAGVTQTPRYLIKTRGQQVTLSCSPISGHRSVSWYQQTPGQGLQFLFEYFSETQRNKGNFPGRFSGRQFSNSRSEMNVSTLELGDSALYLCASNGGQGSTDTQYFGPGTRLTVL.

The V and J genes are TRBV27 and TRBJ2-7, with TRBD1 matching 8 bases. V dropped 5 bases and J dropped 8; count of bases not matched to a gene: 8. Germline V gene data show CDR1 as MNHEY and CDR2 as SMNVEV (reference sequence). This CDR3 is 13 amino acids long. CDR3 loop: CASSPMAGGQQYF. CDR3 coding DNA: TGTGCCAGCAGTCCTATGGCAGGGGGCCAGCAGTACTTC.

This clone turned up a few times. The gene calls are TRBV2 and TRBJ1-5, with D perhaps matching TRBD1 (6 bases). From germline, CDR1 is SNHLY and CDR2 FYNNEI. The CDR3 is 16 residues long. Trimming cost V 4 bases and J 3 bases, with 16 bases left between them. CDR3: CASSGGRNTINQPQHF. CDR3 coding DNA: TGTGCCAGCAGTGGGGGGCGTAACACGATCAATCAGCCCCAGCATTTT.

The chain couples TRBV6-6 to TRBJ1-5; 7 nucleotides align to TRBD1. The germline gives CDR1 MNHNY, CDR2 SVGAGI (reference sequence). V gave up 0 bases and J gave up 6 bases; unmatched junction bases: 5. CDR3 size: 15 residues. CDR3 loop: CASSYSTGLGQPQHF. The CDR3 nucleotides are TGTGCCAGCAGTTACTCGACAGGGTTGGGTCAGCCCCAGCATTTT.

The CDR3 loop is CASSPQGGAEAFF. CDR3 coding DNA: TGTGCCAGCTCACCACAGGGAGGGGCTGAAGCTTTCTTT. The rearrangement joins TRBV18 to TRBJ1-1, with D tentatively TRBD1 (5 bases). Germline V CDR1 and CDR2: KGHSH, LQKENI. V lost 1 base and J lost 6, with 9 bases in between. The CDR3 extends over 13 amino acids.

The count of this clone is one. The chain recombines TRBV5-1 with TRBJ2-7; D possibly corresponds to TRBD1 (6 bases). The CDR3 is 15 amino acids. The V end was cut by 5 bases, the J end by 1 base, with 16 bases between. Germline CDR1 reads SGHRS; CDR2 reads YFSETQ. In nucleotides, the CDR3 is TGCGCCAGCAGATCGCAGGGGCAACCGTCCTACGAGCAGTACTTC. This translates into CASRSQGQPSYEQYF. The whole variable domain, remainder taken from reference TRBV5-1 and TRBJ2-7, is KAGVTQTPRYLIKTRGQQVTLSCSPISGHRSVSWYQQTPGQGLQFLFEYFSETQRNKGNFPGRFSGRQFSNSRSEMNVSTLELGDSALYLCASRSQGQPSYEQYFGPGTRLTVT.

The CDR3 is CASSQIDRADTEAFF. The CDR3 DNA follows: TGTGCCAGCAGCCAAATTGACAGGGCCGACACTGAAGCTTTCTTT. The chain is built from TRBV14 and TRBJ1-1; 7 bases fit TRBD1. Germline values: CDR1 SGHDN, CDR2 FVKESK. The V segment lost 2 bases and the J segment 3 bases; nucleotides outside the gene matches: 6. The CDR3 has 15 residues.

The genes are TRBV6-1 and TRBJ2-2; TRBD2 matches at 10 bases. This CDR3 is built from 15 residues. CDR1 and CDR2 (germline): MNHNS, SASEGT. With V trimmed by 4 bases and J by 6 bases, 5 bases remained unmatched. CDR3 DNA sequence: TGTGCCAGCAGTGTCAGCGGGAGGGCCGCCGGGGAGCTGTTTTTT. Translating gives CASSVSGRAAGELFF.